This T cell receptor (beta chain) is from a study of blood T cells in healthy people across ages. For the second PCR, which ran for 7 to 11 cycles, a sample-barcoded 5' primer and a J-beta primer mix were used. Each CDR3 protein gets one entry after TCRdb re-called the 5' RACE reads with MiXCR. The sample shows about 840,000 distinct CDR3 sequences, roughly 28% of them seen only once. Caucasian individuals from Russia who were healthy and aged roughly 6 to 95 acted as donors. CDR3 length: 16 residues. CDR1 MNHNS and CDR2 SASEGT come from the germline V gene. Trimming cost V 1 base and J 4 bases, with 17 bases left between them. Findings and limits, study-wide: Fewer expanded clones and more diversity marked long-lived versus aged donors. Reliance upon unsorted PBMCs precluded definitive naive versus antigen-experienced comparison.

This clonotype was seen more than once but under ten times. Its antigen remains unidentified. These records were also assigned to another study, of T cells of mothers and their children.

This chain connects TRBV6-1 to TRBJ2-7; D unresolved. The TCR comes from a woman between 35 and 50 years old in good health. The sequenced sample was blood. CDR3 residues: CASSEVPSLRSYEQYF. As DNA, the CDR3 is TGTGCCAGCAGTGAAGTCCCCTCCCTAAGAAGTTACGAGCAGTACTTC.